This passage covers 32 T cell receptor beta chains from one sample sequenced in a study of cytotoxic CD8 clonotypes in ibrutinib-treated CLL. Assay: immunoSEQ multiplex PCR; the TCRdb copy retains only in-frame clones and omits some. This sample yields approximately 280,000 clones, of which around 69% are seen a single time; approximately 5.6% belongs to the top ten. Sequenced here: PBMCs, sampled at disease progression, from a patient treated with ibrutinib. These receptors came from a human donor with chronic lymphocytic leukemia.

The rearrangement uses TRBV6-5 and TRBJ2-2, with 8 bases that match TRBD1. The CDR3 runs to 15 residues. With 5 bases clipped from V and 3 bases from J, the junction kept 5 bases outside the gene matches. The germline gives CDR1 MNHEY, CDR2 SVGAGI. The CDR3 protein is CASSPDRAYTGELFF. CDR3 coding DNA: TGTGCCAGCAGTCCGGACAGGGCGTACACCGGGGAGCTGTTTTTT.

This clone was picked up a small number of times. The chain employs TRBV4-1 and TRBJ2-2; D gene unclear. The V gene lost 3 bases and the J gene lost 1 base, with 6 bases spanning the gap. This CDR3 region has 14 residues. Germline V gene sequence: CDR1 MGHRA, CDR2 YSYEKL. The CDR3 DNA follows: TGCGCCAGCAGCCATGCAGAGAACACCGGGGAGCTGTTTTTT. Translation gives CASSHAENTGELFF.

The rearrangement uses TRBV5-4 and TRBJ2-7; 9 bases map to TRBD1. CDR1 SGHNT and CDR2 YYREEE come from the germline V gene (reference sequence). The CDR3 is 15 residues long. After removal of 4 bases from V and 3 bases from J, the junction contained 8 bases not matched to a gene. The CDR3 DNA sequence: TGTGCCAGCAGCCAGAGACCGGGACAGGGCTACGAGCAGTACTTC. Protein: CASSQRPGQGYEQYF.

The rearrangement joins TRBV4-1 to TRBJ1-1; 7 positions match TRBD1. The germline CDR1 and CDR2 sequences are MGHRA and YSYEKL. After removal of 3 bases from V and 1 base from J, the junction contained 8 bases not matched to a gene. This CDR3 contains 16 residues. The CDR3, as DNA: TGCGCCAGCAGCCAGAAGACAGGGTGGTCGAACACTGAAGCTTTCTTT. It encodes CASSQKTGWSNTEAFF.

The J gene is TRBJ2-1, the V gene TRBV9; TRBD2 matches at 8 bases. The germline CDR1 and CDR2 sequences are SGDLS and YYNGEE. V dropped 4 bases and J dropped 2; count of bases not matched to a gene: 5. The CDR3 has 15 residues. Here the CDR3 DNA reads TGTGCCAGCAGCCCCCGGGAGGGGGCCTACAATGAGCAGTTCTTC. This codes for CASSPREGAYNEQFF.

The chain uses TRBV18 and TRBJ1-1; D is unclear. CDR1 and CDR2 from the germline V gene are KGHSH and LQKENI. The CDR3 is made up of 14 amino acids. V lost 1 base to trimming and J lost 1 base, with 7 bases between them. CDR3 nucleotides: TGTGCCAGCTCACCACTTCAGGAGAACACTGAAGCTTTCTTT. It yields the protein CASSPLQENTEAFF.

The chain links TRBV5-8 to TRBJ1-5, with D uncertain. Germline V CDR1 and CDR2: SGHTS, YDEGEE. The V gene lost 0 bases and the J gene lost 7 bases, with 14 bases spanning the gap. The CDR3 loop spans 15 amino acids. The CDR3 DNA is TGTGCCAGCAGCTTGGTTTGGGAAGGTGACCAGCCCCAGCATTTT. This gives the protein CASSLVWEGDQPQHF.

CDR3 nucleotide sequence: TGTGCCAGCAGCTTAAGGAACTCTCGAAGCACAGATACGCAGTATTTT. As protein: CASSLRNSRSTDTQYF. The chain links TRBV7-3 to TRBJ2-3; the D is unclear. There are 16 residues in the CDR3. In germline, CDR1 is SGHTA, CDR2 FQGTGA. Trimming removed 1 base from V and 0 bases from J, with 11 bases in between.

V usage is TRBV5-6 and J usage is TRBJ2-1; a possible D gene is TRBD2 (5 bases). Trimming removed 4 bases from V and 4 bases from J, with 21 bases in between. Germline CDR1 is SGHDT and CDR2 is YYEEEE. The CDR3 consists of 17 residues. CDR3 sequence reads: CASSPPGLGGGYNEQFF. The CDR3 DNA is TGTGCCAGCAGCCCCCCGGGGTTAGGCGGAGGTTACAATGAGCAGTTCTTC.

This sequence joins TRBV7-2 and TRBJ1-1; D is uncertain. V lost 4 bases to trimming and J lost 4 bases, with 10 bases between them. The CDR3 has 13 amino acids. Germline loops: CDR1 SGHTA, CDR2 FQGNSA. This CDR3 is CASSYTEGTEAFF. The CDR3 DNA follows: TGTGCCAGCAGCTACACAGAGGGCACTGAAGCTTTCTTT. Full variable domain (outside the CDR3, taken from reference TRBV7-2 and TRBJ1-1): GAGVSQSPSNKVTEKGKDVELRCDPISGHTALYWYRQSLGQGLEFLIYFQGNSAPDKSGLPSDRFSAERTGGSVSTLTIQRTQQEDSAVYLCASSYTEGTEAFFGQGTRLTVV.

In nucleotides, the CDR3 is TGTGCCAGCAGTGCCCTTAACTCGGACAAGGGGATCTCTGGGCCCCAGCATTTT. Residues: CASSALNSDKGISGPQHF. This chain connects TRBV6-1 to TRBJ1-5; possibly TRBD1 for D (5 bases). The CDR3 is 18 amino acids. Trimming pared 4 bases from V and 9 bases from J, leaving 28 bases between. Germline CDR1 reads MNHNS; CDR2 reads SASEGT.

The V and J genes are TRBV4-1 and TRBJ2-3; TRBD1 might be the D (6 bases). Deletions cut 1 base from V and 4 bases from J, with 9 bases between. Germline loops: CDR1 MGHRA, CDR2 YSYEKL. This CDR3 has 14 amino acids. The CDR3 reads CASSQVGAADTQYF. In DNA, the CDR3 is TGCGCCAGCAGCCAAGTGGGGGCAGCAGATACGCAGTATTTT.

The chain links TRBV6-1 to TRBJ1-5; 9 nucleotides match TRBD1. The CDR3 extends over 14 amino acids. Per the germline V gene, CDR1 is MNHNS and CDR2 is SASEGT. The V and J ends lost 5 bases and 5 bases, in that order; junction bases with no gene match: 4. This CDR3 reads CASSLGQGHQPQHF. CDR3 bases: TGTGCCAGCAGTCTGGGACAGGGCCATCAGCCCCAGCATTTT.

J is TRBJ1-5 and V is TRBV2, with 9 bases fitting TRBD1. Germline V gene data show CDR1 as SNHLY and CDR2 as FYNNEI. CDR3 size: 15 residues. J was trimmed by 4 bases and V by 7 bases; bases with no gene match: 8. The CDR3 sequence: CASTKGQGMNQPQHF. The CDR3 coding sequence is TGTGCCAGCACCAAGGGACAGGGAATGAATCAGCCCCAGCATTTT.

This clone occurred once. This chain connects TRBV7-2 to TRBJ2-7; D might be TRBD1 (6 bases). V lost 1 base and J lost 2, with 15 bases in between. The CDR3 has 16 amino acids. The germline V gene has CDR1 SGHTA and CDR2 FQGNSA. DNA for the CDR3: TGTGCCAGCAGCTTAGGGGCGACAGGAGCCCCCTACGAGCAGTACTTC. Its translation: CASSLGATGAPYEQYF.

V usage is TRBV18 and J usage is TRBJ1-1, with 7 bases that match TRBD1. The CDR3 covers 14 residues. V lost 8 bases, J lost 4 bases, and 10 bases stayed unmatched. Germline CDR1 and CDR2: KGHSH and LQKENI. The CDR3 DNA is TGTGCCAGCCAGGGGTGGGCAGGGGGCACTGAAGCTTTCTTT. It is translated as CASQGWAGGTEAFF.

The gene calls are TRBV11-3 and TRBJ2-6; tentatively, D is TRBD2 (6 bases). The CDR3 sequence is 15 residues long. V dropped 5 bases and J dropped 3 bases, with 11 bases sitting between them. Germline CDR1 is SGHNT and CDR2 is YENEEA. CDR3 coding DNA: TGTGCCAGCAGCCTTAGGGGAGGTGGGGCCAACGTCCTGACTTTC. Translating it yields CASSLRGGGANVLTF. Based on the CDR3 plus reference TRBV11-3 and TRBJ2-6, the full variable domain is EAGVVQSPRYKIIEKKQPVAFWCNPISGHNTLYWYLQNLGQGPELLIRYENEEAVDDSQLPKDRFSAERLKGVDSTLKIQPAELGDSAVYLCASSLRGGGANVLTFGAGSRLTVL.

The rearrangement uses TRBV9 and TRBJ1-6; TRBD1 is a possible D gene (6 bases). V was trimmed by 4 bases and J by 9 bases, leaving 17 bases between them. Germline V gene lookup returns CDR1 SGDLS and CDR2 YYNGEE. This CDR3 has 15 amino acids. CDR3 DNA: TGTGCCAGCAGCCATACAACAGGGTTAGGTTCACCCCTCCACTTT. As protein: CASSHTTGLGSPLHF.

The chain joins TRBV6-1 to TRBJ2-7, with TRBD2 as a possible D gene (5 bases). V dropped 9 bases and J dropped 3 bases, with 9 bases sitting between them. The CDR3 length is 11 residues. The V gene's germline CDR1 is MNHNS and CDR2 SASEGT. The CDR3 DNA sequence: TGTGCCAGGCGGAGCGGCTACGAGCAGTACTTC. Translating it yields CARRSGYEQYF.

The genes are TRBV19 and TRBJ1-2; D not certain. Germline values: CDR1 LNHDA, CDR2 SQIVND (reference sequence). With 5 bases removed from V and 1 base from J, the gap between germline ends came to 26 bases. This CDR3 is built from 19 residues. For the CDR3, the DNA is TGTGCCAGTAGTCTCCCAACCGGGCCCCTCGCACGGGGTAACTATGGCTACACCTTC. Protein product: CASSLPTGPLARGNYGYTF.

This chain links TRBV7-6 with TRBJ1-2; D remains ambiguous. The CDR3 runs 13 residues. V lost 6 bases and J 2 bases, leaving 10 bases between the germline ends. Germline V gives CDR1 SGHVS, CDR2 FNYEAQ. CDR3 nucleotides: TGTGCCAGCAGGCGATATGGCAACTATGGCTACACCTTC. Translating it yields CASRRYGNYGYTF. Full variable domain (remainder filled in from reference TRBV7-6 and TRBJ1-2): GAGVSQSPRYKVTKRGQDVALRCDPISGHVSLYWYRQALGQGPEFLTYFNYEAQQDKSGLPNDRFSAERPEGSISTLTIQRTEQRDSAMYRCASRRYGNYGYTFGSGTRLTVV.

This clone was observed a single time. The chain employs TRBV5-5 and TRBJ2-7, with D unresolved. Germline CDR1 is SGHKS and CDR2 is YYEKEE (reference sequence). This CDR3 comprises 11 residues. The V end lost 1 base, the J end lost 6 bases, and 5 bases lay between the germline ends. In DNA form, the CDR3 reads TGTGCCAGCAGCTTGTCCGCCGAGCAGTACTTC. The encoded protein is CASSLSAEQYF. Full variable domain (remainder filled in from reference TRBV5-5 and TRBJ2-7): DAGVTQSPTHLIKTRGQQVTLRCSPISGHKSVSWYQQVLGQGPQFIFQYYEKEERGRGNFPDRFSARQFPNYSSELNVNALLLGDSALYLCASSLSAEQYFGPGTRLTVT.

This sequence joins TRBV7-8 and TRBJ2-7, with 9 bases fitting TRBD2. The germline gives CDR1 SGHVS, CDR2 FQNEAQ. After removal of 1 base from V and 6 bases from J, the junction contained 13 bases not matched to a gene. The CDR3 has 17 residues. The CDR3, as DNA: TGTGCCAGCAGCTTAGGGGCGGGGGGGCCTCCTGGGGCCGAGCAGTACTTC. This codes for CASSLGAGGPPGAEQYF.

The V call is TRBV11-2, the J call TRBJ1-2; D unresolved. The CDR3 contains 16 residues. V was trimmed by 0 bases and J by 0 bases, leaving 11 bases between them. From germline, CDR1 is SGHAT and CDR2 FQNNGV. The chain's CDR3 is CASSLDRRTPNYGYTF. The DNA of the CDR3 is TGTGCCAGCAGCTTAGATAGGCGTACCCCTAACTATGGCTACACCTTC.

The chain uses TRBV5-1 and TRBJ1-4; maybe TRBD1 (5 bases). V gave up 0 bases and J gave up 5 bases, with 11 bases separating them. The CDR3 is made up of 15 amino acids. Germline-derived CDR1 and CDR2 are SGHRS and YFSETQ. The CDR3 DNA sequence: TGCGCCAGCAGCTTGGGCGGGGGTTCAAATGAAAAACTGTTTTTT. Encoded protein: CASSLGGGSNEKLFF.

This clone was detected once. V is TRBV12-5 and J is TRBJ2-1; D perhaps matches TRBD1 (5 bases). Trimming left V 1 base short and J 5 bases short, with 9 bases between. Germline CDR1 LGHNT, CDR2 FRNRAP. The CDR3 extends over 14 amino acids. The DNA of the CDR3 is TGTGCTAGTGGTTTGGGGGGCATGGACAATGAGCAGTTCTTC. Its protein product is CASGLGGMDNEQFF.

This clone was detected only a few times. V usage is TRBV19 and J usage is TRBJ1-2; 9 nucleotides match TRBD1. The CDR3 length is 17 residues. J lost 4 bases, V lost 7 bases, and 16 bases had no gene match. Germline loops: CDR1 LNHDA, CDR2 SQIVND (reference sequence). CDR3 DNA sequence: TGTGCCAGTATTACCCTAGCCGGGACAGGGAATGGCTATGGCTACACCTTC. The encoded protein is CASITLAGTGNGYGYTF.

V gene TRBV7-9 combines with J gene TRBJ2-7, with TRBD2 matching over 10 bases. The CDR3 has 14 amino acids. V was clipped by 6 bases and J by 5 bases; unmatched bases: 7. Germline assignment: CDR1 SEHNR and CDR2 FQNEAQ (reference sequence). Written as DNA, the CDR3 is TGTGCCAGCAGTTCTAGCGGGAGAAACCACGAGCAGTACTTC. Its protein is CASSSSGRNHEQYF.

The chain has TRBV5-4 and TRBJ2-7; D is possibly TRBD2 (6 bases). Looked up from germline, CDR1 is SGHNT and CDR2 is YYREEE (reference sequence). Between the trimmed V and J ends, which lost 0 bases and 2 bases, there was a span of 12 bases. This CDR3 is built from 15 residues. Here the CDR3 DNA reads TGTGCCAGCAGCTTGGCCGGCGGAGGGGCCTACGAGCAGTACTTC. Translation gives CASSLAGGGAYEQYF.

The chain combines TRBV5-6 with TRBJ1-6; the D gene is possibly TRBD1 (5 bases). This CDR3 is built from 13 residues. Per the germline V gene, CDR1 is SGHDT and CDR2 is YYEEEE. Between the trimmed V and J ends, which lost 4 bases and 13 bases, there was a span of 15 bases. CDR3 sequence (DNA): TGTGCCAGCAGCCTGGGGACCCAGCAGCCCCTCCACTTT. This gives the protein CASSLGTQQPLHF. The variable domain in full, with the rest retrieved from reference TRBV5-6 and TRBJ1-6, is DAGVTQSPTHLIKTRGQQVTLRCSPKSGHDTVSWYQQALGQGPQFIFQYYEEEERQRGNFPDRFSGHQFPNYSSELNVNALLLGDSALYLCASSLGTQQPLHFGNGTRLTVT.

The chain links TRBV29-1 to TRBJ2-2; no clear D. V was pared by 5 bases and J by 6 bases, with 7 bases between. Germline V gives CDR1 SQVTM, CDR2 ANQGSEA. This CDR3 comprises 11 residues. The CDR3 nucleotides are TGCAGCGTTCTAAATTCCGGGGAGCTGTTTTTT. Protein: CSVLNSGELFF.

For this clone: Other DNA sequences within the sample encode an identical CDR3. This sequence joins TRBV7-3 and TRBJ2-3, with D unclear. V dropped 0 bases and J dropped 1 base, with 2 bases sitting between them. The V gene's germline CDR1 is SGHTA and CDR2 FQGTGA. This CDR3 has 13 amino acids. The CDR3 region has the DNA TGTGCCAGCAGCTTAACGGGCACAGATACGCAGTATTTT. This codes for CASSLTGTDTQYF.